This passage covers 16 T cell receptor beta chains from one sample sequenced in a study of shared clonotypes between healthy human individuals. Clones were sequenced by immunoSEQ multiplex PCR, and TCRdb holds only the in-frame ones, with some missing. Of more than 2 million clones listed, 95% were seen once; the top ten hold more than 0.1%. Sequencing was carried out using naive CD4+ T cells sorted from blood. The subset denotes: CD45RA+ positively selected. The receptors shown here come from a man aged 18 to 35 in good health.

CDR3 sequence reads: CASGGPVEQYF. The CDR3 DNA reads TGTGCCAGTGGAGGGCCGGTCGAGCAGTACTTC. This chain links TRBV28 with TRBJ2-7, with D perhaps matching TRBD2 (6 bases). Germline values: CDR1 MDHEN, CDR2 SYDVKM. This CDR3 contains 11 residues. The germline V and J ends were trimmed by 9 bases and 6 bases, with 12 bases remaining between them. The full variable domain, rest sourced from reference TRBV28 and TRBJ2-7, is DVKVTQSSRYLVKRTGEKVFLECVQDMDHENMFWYRQDPGLGLRLIYFSYDVKMKEKGDIPEGYSVSREKKERFSLILESASTNQTSMYLCASGGPVEQYFGPGTRLTVT.

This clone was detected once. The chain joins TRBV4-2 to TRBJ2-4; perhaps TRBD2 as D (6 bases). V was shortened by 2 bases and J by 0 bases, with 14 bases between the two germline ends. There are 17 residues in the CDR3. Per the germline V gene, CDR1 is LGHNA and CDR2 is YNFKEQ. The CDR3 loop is CASSQSGGTLAKNIQYF. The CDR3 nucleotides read TGTGCCAGCAGCCAATCCGGCGGGACTCTAGCCAAAAACATTCAGTACTTC.

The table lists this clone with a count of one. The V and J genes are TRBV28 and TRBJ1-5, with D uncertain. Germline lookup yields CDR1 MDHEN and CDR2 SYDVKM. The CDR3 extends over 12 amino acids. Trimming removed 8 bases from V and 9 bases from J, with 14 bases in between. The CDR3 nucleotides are TGTGCCAGCGGGTACCCGGGGTGGCCCCAGCATTTT. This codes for CASGYPGWPQHF.

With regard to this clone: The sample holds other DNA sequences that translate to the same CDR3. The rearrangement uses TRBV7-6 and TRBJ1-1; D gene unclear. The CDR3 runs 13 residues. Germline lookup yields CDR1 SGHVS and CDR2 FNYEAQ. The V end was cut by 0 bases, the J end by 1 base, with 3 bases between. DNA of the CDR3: TGTGCCAGCAGCTTAGCAGAGAACACTGAAGCTTTCTTT. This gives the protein CASSLAENTEAFF. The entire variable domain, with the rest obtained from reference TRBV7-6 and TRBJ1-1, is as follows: GAGVSQSPRYKVTKRGQDVALRCDPISGHVSLYWYRQALGQGPEFLTYFNYEAQQDKSGLPNDRFSAERPEGSISTLTIQRTEQRDSAMYRCASSLAENTEAFFGQGTRLTVV.

CDR3 in amino acids: CASSAGYGYTF. The CDR3 nucleotides read TGCGCCAGCAGCGCGGGGTATGGCTACACCTTC. The chain carries TRBV5-1 and TRBJ1-2; D is uncertain. This CDR3 has 11 residues. Germline assignment: CDR1 SGHRS and CDR2 YFSETQ. The V end lost 4 bases, the J end lost 5 bases, and 6 bases lay between the germline ends.

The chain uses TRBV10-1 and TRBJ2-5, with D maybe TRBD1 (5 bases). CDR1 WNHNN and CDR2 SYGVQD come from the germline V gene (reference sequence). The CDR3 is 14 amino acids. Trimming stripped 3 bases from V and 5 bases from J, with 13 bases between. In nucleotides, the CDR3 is TGCGCCAGCAGTGAAGGCAGGGTAGGGGAGACCCAGTACTTC. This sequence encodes CASSEGRVGETQYF.

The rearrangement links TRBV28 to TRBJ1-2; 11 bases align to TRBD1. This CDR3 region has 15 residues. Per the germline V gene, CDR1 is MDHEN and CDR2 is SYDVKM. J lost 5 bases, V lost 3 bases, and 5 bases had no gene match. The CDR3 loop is CASSFRDRGIYGYTF. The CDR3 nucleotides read TGTGCCAGCAGTTTCCGGGACAGGGGGATTTATGGCTACACCTTC.

The CDR3 loop is CASSYGQYYEQYF. The CDR3 DNA reads as TGTGCCAGCAGTTACGGCCAGTACTACGAGCAGTACTTC. This chain connects TRBV6-5 to TRBJ2-7; D is ambiguous. CDR1 is MNHEY, CDR2 SVGAGI, per germline. Trimming removed 2 bases from V and 3 bases from J, with 8 bases in between. The CDR3 extends over 13 amino acids.

CDR3 nucleotide sequence: TGTGCCAGCAGTTTGGGCGGGGACTCCTACAATGAGCAGTTCTTC. Translated, it gives CASSLGGDSYNEQFF. This chain connects TRBV27 to TRBJ2-1; tentatively, D is TRBD2 (6 bases). Looked up from germline, CDR1 is MNHEY and CDR2 is SMNVEV (reference sequence). V gave up 3 bases and J gave up 0 bases, with 9 bases separating them. The CDR3 loop spans 15 amino acids.

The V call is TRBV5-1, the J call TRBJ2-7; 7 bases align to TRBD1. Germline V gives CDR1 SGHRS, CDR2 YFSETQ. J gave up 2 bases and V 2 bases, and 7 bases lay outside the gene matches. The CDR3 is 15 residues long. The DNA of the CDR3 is TGCGCCAGCAGCTTTGGACAGGCTTCCACCTACGAGCAGTACTTC. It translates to CASSFGQASTYEQYF.

Here the CDR3 DNA reads TGTGCCAGCAGTGGGGGGGCACGCTACGAGCAGTACTTC. Amino acids: CASSGGARYEQYF. The chain combines TRBV2 with TRBJ2-7; TRBD1 or TRBD2 may be the D gene (6 bases each). V shed 4 bases and J shed 3 bases, with 10 bases lying between them. This CDR3 is 13 amino acids long. CDR1 is SNHLY, CDR2 FYNNEI, per germline.

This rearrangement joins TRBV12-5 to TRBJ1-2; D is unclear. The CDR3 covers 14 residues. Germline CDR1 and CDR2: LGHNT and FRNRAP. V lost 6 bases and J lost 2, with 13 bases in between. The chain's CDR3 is CASGPPRANYGYTF. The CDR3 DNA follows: TGTGCTAGTGGACCGCCTAGGGCCAACTATGGCTACACCTTC. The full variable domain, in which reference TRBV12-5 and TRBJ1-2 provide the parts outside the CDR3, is DARVTQTPRHKVTEMGQEVTMRCQPILGHNTVFWYRQTMMQGLELLAYFRNRAPLDDSGMPKDRFSAEMPDATLATLKIQPSEPRDSAVYFCASGPPRANYGYTFGSGTRLTVV.

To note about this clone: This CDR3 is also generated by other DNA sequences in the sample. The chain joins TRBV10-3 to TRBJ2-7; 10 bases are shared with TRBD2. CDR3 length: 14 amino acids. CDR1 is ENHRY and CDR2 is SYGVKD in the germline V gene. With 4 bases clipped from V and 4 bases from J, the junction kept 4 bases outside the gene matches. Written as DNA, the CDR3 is TGTGCCATCAGTGCTAGCGGGGGATCGTACGAGCAGTACTTC. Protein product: CAISASGGSYEQYF.

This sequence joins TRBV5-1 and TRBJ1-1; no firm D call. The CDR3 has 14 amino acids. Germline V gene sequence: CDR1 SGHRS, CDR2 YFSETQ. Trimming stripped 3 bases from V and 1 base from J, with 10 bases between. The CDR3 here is CASSYTDKNTEAFF. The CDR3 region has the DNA TGCGCCAGCAGCTACACCGACAAGAACACTGAAGCTTTCTTT.

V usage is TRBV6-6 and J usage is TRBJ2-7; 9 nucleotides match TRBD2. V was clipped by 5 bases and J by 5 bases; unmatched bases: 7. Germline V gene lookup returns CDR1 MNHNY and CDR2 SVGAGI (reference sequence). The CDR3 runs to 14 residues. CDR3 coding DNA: TGTGCCAGCAGTCCGGGGACTAGCAGGAACGAGCAGTACTTC. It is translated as CASSPGTSRNEQYF.

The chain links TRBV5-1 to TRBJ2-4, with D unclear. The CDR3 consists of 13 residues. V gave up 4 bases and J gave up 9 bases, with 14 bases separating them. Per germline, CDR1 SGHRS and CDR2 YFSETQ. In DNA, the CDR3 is TGCGCCAGCAGCATGGACCCGTCGGGCATTCAGTACTTC. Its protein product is CASSMDPSGIQYF.